These T cell receptor beta chains were read from a single sample in a study of T cells in narcolepsy. TCRdb keeps only in-frame clones here, not all; method: immunoSEQ multiplex PCR. The sample has about 20,000 clones, less than 90% seen once. Source material: memory (CD45RA-) CD4+ T cells from blood. The receptors were gathered from a human donor in good health. Both conserved end residues are part of each CDR3. A D gene is named only where the DNA matches it firmly.

J | V | D | CDR3
TRBJ1-5 | TRBV15 | - | CATSRVFQGGPQHF
TRBJ2-7 | TRBV5-1 | - | CASTGDAVSYEQYF
TRBJ1-1 | TRBV4-2 | - | CASSQGVNLNTEAFF
TRBJ1-2 | TRBV6-5 | - | CATAGQGNGGYTF
TRBJ2-1 | TRBV7-9 | TRBD2 | CASSPKASGAYNEQFF
TRBJ2-1 | TRBV5-1 | - | CASSLETGRANEQFF
TRBJ1-4 | TRBV5-4 | - | CASSLGGWDTNEKLFF
TRBJ2-7 | TRBV27 | TRBD2 | CASSLGASGSYEQYF
TRBJ2-1 | TRBV11-2 | TRBD2 | CASSLLLANEQFF
TRBJ1-1 | TRBV6-5 | - | CASNDWNEAFF
TRBJ2-3 | TRBV2 | TRBD1 | CASSRQGGTDTQYF
TRBJ1-6 | TRBV5-5 | - | CASSPTGGWINSPLHF
TRBJ1-5 | TRBV7-3 | - | CASSPPRSSWSNQPQHF
TRBJ2-5 | TRBV7-2 | TRBD2 | CASSLSSAGVQETQYF
TRBJ1-6 | TRBV7-2 | - | CASSPTGTANSPLHF
TRBJ2-3 | TRBV7-3 | TRBD2 | CASSLNPGGWEYF
TRBJ2-5 | TRBV2 | - | CASSERLQQETQYF
TRBJ1-2 | TRBV5-4 | - | CASSLGGANGYGYTF
TRBJ2-1 | TRBV14 | - | CASAGYNEQFF
TRBJ2-7 | TRBV9 | TRBD2 | CASSPAGGSSYEQYF
TRBJ1-4 | TRBV2 | - | CASSEVRLGRTNEKLFF
TRBJ1-2 | TRBV2 | TRBD1 | CASHQRQGAYGYTF
TRBJ1-1 | TRBV2 | - | CASRAAARGEGAFF
TRBJ2-2 | TRBV19 | TRBD2 | CASSIPGLAGLTGELFF
TRBJ1-3 | TRBV28 | - | CASRSDKGAGNTIYF
TRBJ1-2 | TRBV7-2 | - | CASSLGRGAGGGYTF
TRBJ2-5 | TRBV29-1 | - | CSVDTSIETQYF
TRBJ1-4 | TRBV28 | - | CASSFLGQGSEKLFF
TRBJ1-2 | TRBV4-3 | - | CASSQEAPANYGYTF
TRBJ2-7 | TRBV29-1 | - | CSGWDNEQYF
TRBJ1-2 | TRBV15 | - | CATSRDLRQQWDYGYTF
TRBJ2-5 | TRBV5-6 | - | CASSWGDTQETQYF
TRBJ2-7 | TRBV4-3 | TRBD2 | CASSQDPRGGLLVEQYF
TRBJ1-2 | TRBV23-1 | - | CVRGGYTF
TRBJ2-1 | TRBV30 | - | CAWSVRAGAFF
TRBJ1-1 | TRBV30 | - | CAWSAASTEAFF
TRBJ2-5 | TRBV28 | - | CASTHQGRQETQYF
TRBJ1-2 | TRBV6-6 | - | CASTEGRHYGYTF
TRBJ1-1 | TRBV4-2 | - | CASSSGQGSGKGGQKAFF
TRBJ1-5 | TRBV5-5 | - | CASSLQGRGQPQHF
TRBJ2-3 | TRBV11-3 | - | CASSFRHTDTQYF
TRBJ2-7 | TRBV14 | - | CASSQGGRGTYEQYF
TRBJ1-2 | TRBV6-5 | - | CASSYPERRNDGYTF
TRBJ1-5 | TRBV19 | - | CATREVGGRTSNQPQHF
TRBJ1-5 | TRBV19 | TRBD1 | CASSIGTGGGQPQHF
TRBJ2-4 | TRBV19 | TRBD1 | CASSEQGAAKNIQYF